Following are 31 T cell receptor beta chains from one sample sequenced in a study of blood T cells in healthy people across ages. PCR was performed a second time for roughly 7 to 11 cycles using a sample-barcoded 5' primer and a J-beta primer mix. TCRdb analysed the 5' RACE reads with MiXCR anew, one entry per CDR3 protein. The data hold 700,000 or so distinct CDR3 sequences, with roughly 41% observed a single time. The sample comprised blood. All receptors come from a man older than 75 in good health.

This clonotype was seen more than once but under ten times. The rearrangement uses TRBV12-3 or TRBV12-4 and TRBJ2-7, with TRBD1 identical over 10 bases. The CDR3 runs to 15 residues. V shed 7 bases, J shed 6 bases, and the junction held 12 bases outside the gene matches. CDR3 DNA sequence: TGTGCCAGCAACCTAGACAGGGGGCGCCTTTCCGAGCAGTACTTC. Translating gives CASNLDRGRLSEQYF.

This clonotype was counted only a few times. The CDR3 DNA sequence: TGCGCCAGCAGCCAAGATGGAAATAGGGGTCACTATGGCTACACCTTC. Translating gives CASSQDGNRGHYGYTF. The chain uses TRBV4-1 and TRBJ1-2; D possibly corresponds to TRBD1 (5 bases). The germline CDR1 and CDR2 sequences are MGHRA and YSYEKL. The CDR3 runs to 16 residues. V lost 0 bases, J lost 3 bases, and 14 bases lay in between.

A few counts support this clonotype. The J gene is TRBJ2-7, the V gene TRBV20-1; tentative D call: TRBD1 (6 bases). CDR3 length: 14 amino acids. From germline, CDR1 is DFQATT and CDR2 SNEGSKA (reference sequence). Between the trimmed V and J ends, which lost 6 bases and 2 bases, there was a span of 17 bases. Written as DNA, the CDR3 is TGCAGTGCCCAGGGGACGGTCTTACCCTACGAGCAGTACTTC. Amino acid sequence: CSAQGTVLPYEQYF.

Concerning this clonotype itself: A much larger clone lies a single base off, so this may be a read error. CDR3 sequence reads: CASRSTGGSYNSPLHF. CDR3 sequence (DNA): TGTGCCAGCAGATCTACAGGGGGCTCCTATAATTCACCCCTCCACTTT. The chain has TRBV7-2 and TRBJ1-6, with 8 bases lining up with TRBD1. V trimming: 6 bases; J trimming: 0 bases; junction bases outside the gene matches: 4. Germline lookup yields CDR1 SGHTA and CDR2 FQGNSA. The CDR3 contains 16 residues.

The chain is built from TRBV20-1 and TRBJ2-1, with 10 bases fitting TRBD2. The V gene's germline CDR1 is DFQATT and CDR2 SNEGSKA (reference sequence). With V trimmed by 1 base and J by 4 bases, 7 bases remained unmatched. There are 16 residues in the CDR3. In DNA form, the CDR3 reads TGCAGTGCTAGAGTGAGCGGGAGGGGGGATTACAATGAGCAGTTCTTC. This sequence encodes CSARVSGRGDYNEQFF.

The chain employs TRBV20-1 and TRBJ2-1, with 16 positions matching TRBD2. The germline gives CDR1 DFQATT, CDR2 SNEGSKA (reference sequence). Trimming cost V 0 bases and J 10 bases; bases outside gene matches: 18. CDR3 length: 20 amino acids. CDR3 DNA sequence: TGCAGTGCTAGAGATAGGCGTCTTTCGAATCCGGGACTAGCGGGAGGGGAGCAGTTCTTC. Protein product: CSARDRRLSNPGLAGGEQFF.

The rearrangement joins TRBV3-1 to TRBJ2-1; possible D gene TRBD2, 5 bases. This CDR3 has 15 residues. Trimming removed 4 bases at V and 7 bases at J, with 17 bases between. The germline V gene encodes CDR1 LGHDT and CDR2 YNNKEL (reference sequence). CDR3 DNA: TGTGCCAGCAGCCCCCGCCGAGGGAGAGGGAATGAGCAGTTCTTC. Translation gives CASSPRRGRGNEQFF.

V is TRBV4-2 and J is TRBJ2-5; no firm D call. This CDR3 comprises 15 residues. V was cut by 0 bases and J by 0 bases, with 8 bases left in between. CDR1 is LGHNA and CDR2 is YNFKEQ in the germline V gene. CDR3 sequence: CASSQDQADQETQYF. The DNA of the CDR3 is TGTGCCAGCAGCCAAGATCAAGCAGACCAAGAGACCCAGTACTTC.

This clonotype is a singleton in its sample. The CDR3 DNA sequence: TGTGCCAGCAGCCCGGGAAGGACGAGAGGCACAGATACGCAGTATTTT. This codes for CASSPGRTRGTDTQYF. The genes are TRBV7-9 and TRBJ2-3, with D possibly matching TRBD2 (5 bases). The CDR3 is 16 residues long. The V end lost 5 bases, the J end lost 1 base, and 16 bases lay between the germline ends. Per germline, CDR1 SEHNR and CDR2 FQNEAQ (reference sequence).

This clonotype was counted only a few times. This chain links TRBV7-6 with TRBJ1-2; the D is unclear. CDR1 and CDR2 from the germline V gene are SGHVS and FNYEAQ. The CDR3 extends over 14 amino acids. V was clipped by 1 base and J by 1 base, with 7 bases between them. The CDR3 sequence: CASSLGGNNYGYTF. DNA of the CDR3: TGTGCCAGCAGCTTAGGCGGGAATAACTATGGCTACACCTTC. The complete variable domain, with remaining parts taken from reference TRBV7-6 and TRBJ1-2, reads GAGVSQSPRYKVTKRGQDVALRCDPISGHVSLYWYRQALGQGPEFLTYFNYEAQQDKSGLPNDRFSAERPEGSISTLTIQRTEQRDSAMYRCASSLGGNNYGYTFGSGTRLTVV.

This clonotype was recorded many times. The chain recombines TRBV20-1 with TRBJ2-3; 14 bases map to TRBD2. Germline V CDR1 and CDR2: DFQATT, SNEGSKA (reference sequence). The CDR3 consists of 17 residues. V lost 3 bases to trimming and J lost 0 bases; unmatched junction nucleotides: 5. In DNA, the CDR3 is TGCAGTGCTAGCAAGACTAGCGGGGGGGTTAGCACAGATACGCAGTATTTT. Its translation is CSASKTSGGVSTDTQYF.

The chain couples TRBV5-1 to TRBJ1-3; weak D call: TRBD1 (6 bases). V was trimmed by 4 bases and J by 0 bases, leaving 11 bases between them. In germline, CDR1 is SGHRS, CDR2 YFSETQ. The CDR3 spans 15 residues. The CDR3 loop is CASSTDSFSGNTIYF. The CDR3 DNA follows: TGCGCCAGCAGCACGGACAGCTTCTCTGGAAACACCATATATTTT.

This clonotype was counted a few times. This rearrangement joins TRBV18 to TRBJ2-3; D possibly matches TRBD1 or TRBD2 (5 bases each). The CDR3 is 13 amino acids. Trimming pared 5 bases from V and 1 base from J, leaving 7 bases between. From germline, CDR1 is KGHSH and CDR2 LQKENI. For the CDR3, the DNA is TGTGCCAGCTCAAAGGGACGCACAGATACGCAGTATTTT. Amino acid sequence: CASSKGRTDTQYF.

The table lists this clonotype with a count of one. The V gene is TRBV20-1, the J gene TRBJ1-6; no clear D gene. Germline-derived CDR1 and CDR2 are DFQATT and SNEGSKA (reference sequence). The CDR3 contains 12 residues. CDR3 sequence: CSLKAPNSPLHF. The CDR3 DNA reads as TGCAGCCTCAAGGCCCCCAATTCACCCCTCCACTTT.

Details on this clonotype: One base away lies a much larger clone, so this may be a sequencing read error. The chain is built from TRBV7-2 and TRBJ2-5; D not resolved. The J call may not be correct, given that the DNA end is closer to TRBJ2-1. CDR3 size: 15 residues. From germline, CDR1 is SGHTA and CDR2 FQGNSA. The CDR3 DNA sequence: TGTGCCAGCAGCTTAGATCGGAGAAGTCAAGAGACCCAGTTCTTC. It codes for CASSLDRRSQETQFF.

The chain joins TRBV20-1 to TRBJ2-3; a possible D gene is TRBD2 (6 bases). Germline CDR1 and CDR2: DFQATT and SNEGSKA (reference sequence). V was pared by 1 base and J by 1 base, with 12 bases between. The CDR3 sequence is 15 residues long. For the CDR3, the DNA is TGCAGTGCTAGAGGGGGGGAGGCTCGCACAGATACGCAGTATTTT. Translated, it gives CSARGGEARTDTQYF.

The chain is built from TRBV4-3 and TRBJ2-7; the match to TRBD1 covers 11 bases. After removal of 2 bases from V and 3 bases from J, the junction contained 3 bases not matched to a gene. Per the germline V gene, CDR1 is LGHNA and CDR2 is YSLEER. The CDR3 is made up of 15 amino acids. CDR3 region: CASSQRDRGGYEQYF. CDR3 in DNA: TGCGCCAGCAGCCAACGGGACAGGGGGGGCTACGAGCAGTACTTC.

The gene calls are TRBV11-2 and TRBJ2-4; 7 bases align to TRBD2. Trimming at V came to 0 bases and at J to 0 bases, leaving 5 bases not matched to a gene. The V gene's germline CDR1 is SGHAT and CDR2 FQNNGV. The CDR3 is 17 residues long. DNA for the CDR3: TGTGCCAGCAGCTTAGATCGGGTAGCGGGAGCCAAAAACATTCAGTACTTC. Amino acids: CASSLDRVAGAKNIQYF.

The chain joins TRBV4-1 to TRBJ2-7, with 7 bases identical to TRBD2. The CDR3 extends over 16 amino acids. The V segment lost 1 base and the J segment 3 bases; nucleotides outside the gene matches: 9. Per the germline V gene, CDR1 is MGHRA and CDR2 is YSYEKL. The CDR3 region is CASSQVRASGNYEQYF. The CDR3 region has the DNA TGCGCCAGCAGCCAAGTGAGGGCTAGCGGAAACTACGAGCAGTACTTC.

The chain is built from TRBV7-2 and TRBJ2-6; TRBD1 matches 7 bases. Germline V gene data show CDR1 as SGHTA and CDR2 as FQGNSA. This CDR3 is 18 amino acids long. The J segment lost 1 base and the V segment lost 7 bases, leaving 13 bases of the junction unmatched. The CDR3 DNA sequence: TGTGCCAGCATCGCAACGACAGGGCGCCCTTCTGGGGCCAACGTCCTGACTTTC. It yields the protein CASIATTGRPSGANVLTF.

CDR3: CSAGPGAFTTDTQYF. The CDR3, as DNA: TGCAGTGCTGGGCCCGGGGCATTCACTACAGATACGCAGTATTTT. The V and J genes are TRBV20-1 and TRBJ2-3; D is possibly TRBD1 or TRBD2 (5 bases each). The CDR3 consists of 15 residues. Looked up from germline, CDR1 is DFQATT and CDR2 is SNEGSKA (reference sequence). Trimming took off 5 bases at V and 3 bases at J, with 18 bases between the two ends.

This CDR3 is CSVKRTGTSNTEAFF. CDR3 coding DNA: TGCAGCGTTAAAAGGACAGGCACATCTAACACTGAAGCTTTCTTT. The chain couples TRBV29-1 to TRBJ1-1; TRBD1 matches 7 bases. This CDR3 has 15 amino acids. Trimming cost V 5 bases and J 2 bases; bases outside gene matches: 11. Germline CDR1 reads SQVTM; CDR2 reads ANQGSEA. The full variable domain, with the rest looked up from reference TRBV29-1 and TRBJ1-1, is SAVISQKPSRDICQRGTSLTIQCQVDSQVTMMFWYRQQPGQSLTLIATANQGSEATYESGFVIDKFPISRPNLTFSTLTVSNMSPEDSSIYLCSVKRTGTSNTEAFFGQGTRLTVV.

V is TRBV6-2 or TRBV6-3 and J is TRBJ2-7; no clear D. Germline V gene lookup returns CDR1 MNHEY and CDR2 SVGEGT. Trimming stripped 0 bases from V and 3 bases from J, with 18 bases between. The CDR3 spans 17 residues. The CDR3 DNA reads TGTGCCAGCAGTTACTCGCCTCCTGCCGGACCTAACTACGAGCAGTACTTC. It specifies CASSYSPPAGPNYEQYF.

In its sample, this clonotype was seen a few times. The chain links TRBV7-2 to TRBJ2-7; tentative D call: TRBD2 (5 bases). The CDR3 runs 15 residues. V dropped 5 bases and J dropped 5 bases, with 19 bases sitting between them. Per germline, CDR1 SGHTA and CDR2 FQGNSA. CDR3 DNA: TGTGCCAGCAGCCCCGAGGGTCTCGACGGCCACGAGCAGTACTTC. Translated: CASSPEGLDGHEQYF.

The sample holds many counts of this clonotype. The J gene is TRBJ2-7, the V gene TRBV7-2; tentative D call: TRBD2 (5 bases). Trimming pared 5 bases from V and 0 bases from J, leaving 14 bases between. Germline V gene sequence: CDR1 SGHTA, CDR2 FQGNSA. The CDR3 sequence is 15 residues long. CDR3 in DNA: TGTGCCAGCAGCCTTCGGGGAGCGGACTCCTACGAGCAGTACTTC. The encoded protein is CASSLRGADSYEQYF.

The V and J genes are TRBV7-2 and TRBJ2-1; D not certain. The germline gives CDR1 SGHTA, CDR2 FQGNSA. Trimming took 1 base from V and 0 from J, leaving 7 bases between them. The CDR3 spans 15 residues. The DNA of the CDR3 is TGTGCCAGCAGCTTAGTGGTTTCCTCCTACAATGAGCAGTTCTTC. It translates to CASSLVVSSYNEQFF.

The chain recombines TRBV25-1 with TRBJ2-1, with D maybe TRBD1 (6 bases). The CDR3 spans 15 residues. Trimming left V 7 bases short and J 0 bases short, with 13 bases between. Germline V gene sequence: CDR1 MGHDK, CDR2 SYGVNS. The chain's CDR3 is CASTPRGSSYNEQFF. For the CDR3, the DNA is TGTGCCAGCACCCCTAGGGGGAGCTCCTACAATGAGCAGTTCTTC.

The sample holds a few counts of this clonotype. The chain carries TRBV20-1 and TRBJ2-2; D might be TRBD1 (6 bases). Germline V CDR1 and CDR2: DFQATT, SNEGSKA (reference sequence). V lost 5 bases, J lost 5 bases, and 15 bases lay in between. The CDR3 runs 14 residues. This CDR3 reads CSASRDTGTGELFF. The CDR3 coding sequence is TGCAGTGCTTCCCGGGACACGGGGACCGGGGAGCTGTTTTTT.

A word on this clonotype: A much larger clone lies one base from this, so it may be a read error. The chain carries TRBV12-3 or TRBV12-4 and TRBJ2-5; TRBD2 is a possible D gene (6 bases). There are 14 residues in the CDR3. V shed 3 bases and J shed 1 base, with 9 bases lying between them. The CDR3, as DNA: TGTGCCAGCAGTTTTTTGGAGGGCCAAGAGACCCAGTACTTC. Protein product: CASSFLEGQETQYF.

The rearrangement uses TRBV9 and TRBJ2-5; D possibly corresponds to TRBD1 (5 bases). The CDR3 is made up of 15 amino acids. Trimming removed 0 bases from V and 1 base from J, with 10 bases in between. CDR1 is SGDLS, CDR2 YYNGEE, per germline. This CDR3 is CASSVEGLAQETQYF. As DNA, the CDR3 is TGTGCCAGCAGCGTAGAGGGGCTTGCCCAAGAGACCCAGTACTTC.

V is TRBV10-3 and J is TRBJ2-5; D might be TRBD2 (6 bases). This CDR3 region has 12 residues. Trimming took 0 bases from V and 11 from J, leaving 10 bases between them. Per the germline V gene, CDR1 is ENHRY and CDR2 is SYGVKD. DNA of the CDR3: TGTGCCATCAGTGAGTCGGGAGGCGGGCAGTACTTC. Translation: CAISESGGGQYF.